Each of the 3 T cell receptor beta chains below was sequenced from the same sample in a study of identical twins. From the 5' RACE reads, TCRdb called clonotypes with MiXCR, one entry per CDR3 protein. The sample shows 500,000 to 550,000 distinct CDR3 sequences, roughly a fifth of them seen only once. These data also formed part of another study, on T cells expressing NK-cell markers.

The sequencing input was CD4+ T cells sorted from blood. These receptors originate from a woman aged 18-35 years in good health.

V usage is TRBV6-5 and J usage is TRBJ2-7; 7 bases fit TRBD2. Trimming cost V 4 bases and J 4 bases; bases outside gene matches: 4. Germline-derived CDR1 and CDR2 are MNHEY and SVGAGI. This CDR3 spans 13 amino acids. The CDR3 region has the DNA TGTGCCAGCAGTTTCCAGCGGGGTTACGAGCAGTACTTC. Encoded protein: CASSFQRGYEQYF.

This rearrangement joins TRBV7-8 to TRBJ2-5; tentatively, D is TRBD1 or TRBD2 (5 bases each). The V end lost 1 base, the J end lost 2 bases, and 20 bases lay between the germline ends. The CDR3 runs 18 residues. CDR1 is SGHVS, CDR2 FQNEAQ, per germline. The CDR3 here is CASSLVGGAGSVQETQYF. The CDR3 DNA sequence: TGTGCCAGCAGCTTAGTGGGTGGGGCAGGGAGCGTTCAAGAGACCCAGTACTTC. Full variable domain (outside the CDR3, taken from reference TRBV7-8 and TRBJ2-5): GAGVSQSPRYKVAKRGQDVALRCDPISGHVSLFWYQQALGQGPEFLTYFQNEAQLDKSGLPSDRFFAERPEGSVSTLKIQRTQQEDSAVYLCASSLVGGAGSVQETQYFGPGTRLLVL.

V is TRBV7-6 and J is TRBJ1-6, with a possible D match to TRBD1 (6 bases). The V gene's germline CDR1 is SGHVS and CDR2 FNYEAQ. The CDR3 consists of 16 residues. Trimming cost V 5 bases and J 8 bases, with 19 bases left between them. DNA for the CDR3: TGTGCCAGCAGCGCCCGATTACAGGGTCGGTATTCACCCCTCCACTTT. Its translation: CASSARLQGRYSPLHF.